This T cell receptor beta chain emerged from a study of blood T cells in healthy people across ages. The study's findings and limits: Measured against age, TCR beta diversity per million T cells decreased in a roughly linear manner.

Through a sample-barcoded 5' primer and a J-beta primer mix, a second PCR was run for roughly 7 to 12 cycles. TCRdb independently ran MiXCR on the 5' RACE reads; one entry per CDR3 protein. The sample has fewer than 600,000 distinct CDR3 sequences, approximately 26% seen once. This clonotype was picked up a small number of times. Antigen unknown. Trimming at V came to 0 bases and at J to 6 bases, leaving 7 bases not matched to a gene. Germline V gene sequence: CDR1 LGHDT, CDR2 YNNKEL (reference sequence). The CDR3 length is 16 residues. These same data were also listed under a study on T cells of mothers and their children.

This TCR came from a boy between 2 and 15 years old in good health. Input material: blood. The chain links TRBV3-1 to TRBJ2-7; 11 bases are a match to TRBD1. The CDR3 bases are TGTGCCAGCAGCCAAGAGCCGGGGACAGGGGGGCGCGAGCAGTACTTC. This codes for CASSQEPGTGGREQYF.